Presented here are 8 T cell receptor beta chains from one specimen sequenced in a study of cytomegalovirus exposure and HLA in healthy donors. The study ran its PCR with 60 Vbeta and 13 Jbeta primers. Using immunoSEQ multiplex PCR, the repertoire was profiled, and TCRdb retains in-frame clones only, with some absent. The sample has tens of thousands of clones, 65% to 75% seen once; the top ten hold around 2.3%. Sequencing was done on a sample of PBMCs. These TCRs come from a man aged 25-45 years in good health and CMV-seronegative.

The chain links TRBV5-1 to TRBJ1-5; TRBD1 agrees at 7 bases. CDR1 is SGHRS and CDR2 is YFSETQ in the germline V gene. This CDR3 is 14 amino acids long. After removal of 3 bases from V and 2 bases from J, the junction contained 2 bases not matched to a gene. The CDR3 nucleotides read TGCGCCAGCAGCTCGGGGACAGGCAATCAGCCCCAGCATTTT. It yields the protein CASSSGTGNQPQHF. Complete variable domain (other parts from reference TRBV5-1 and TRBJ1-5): KAGVTQTPRYLIKTRGQQVTLSCSPISGHRSVSWYQQTPGQGLQFLFEYFSETQRNKGNFPGRFSGRQFSNSRSEMNVSTLELGDSALYLCASSSGTGNQPQHFGDGTRLSIL.

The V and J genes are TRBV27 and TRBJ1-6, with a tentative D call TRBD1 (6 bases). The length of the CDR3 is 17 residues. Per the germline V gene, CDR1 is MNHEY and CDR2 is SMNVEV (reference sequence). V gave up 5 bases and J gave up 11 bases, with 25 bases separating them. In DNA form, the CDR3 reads TGTGCCAGCAGTATTCAGCCGGGACACATAAAGGAGGCACCCCTCCACTTT. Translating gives CASSIQPGHIKEAPLHF.

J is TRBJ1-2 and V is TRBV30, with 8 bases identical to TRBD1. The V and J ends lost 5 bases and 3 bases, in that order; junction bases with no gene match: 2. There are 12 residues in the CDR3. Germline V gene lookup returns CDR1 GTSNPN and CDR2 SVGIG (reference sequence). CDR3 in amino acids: CAWQGADYGYTF. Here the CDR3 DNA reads TGTGCCTGGCAGGGGGCCGACTATGGCTACACCTTC.

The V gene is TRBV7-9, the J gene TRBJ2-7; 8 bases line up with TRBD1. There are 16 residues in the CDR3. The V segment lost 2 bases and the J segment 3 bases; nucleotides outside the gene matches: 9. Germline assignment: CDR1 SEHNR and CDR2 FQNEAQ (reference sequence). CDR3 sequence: CASSLPATGAIYEQYF. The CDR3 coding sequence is TGTGCCAGCAGCTTACCCGCGACAGGGGCAATCTACGAGCAGTACTTC.

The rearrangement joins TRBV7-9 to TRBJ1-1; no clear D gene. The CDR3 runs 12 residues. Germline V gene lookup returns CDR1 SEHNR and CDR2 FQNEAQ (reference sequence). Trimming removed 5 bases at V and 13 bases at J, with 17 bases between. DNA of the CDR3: TGTGCCAGCAGCCTCACCGGGAGCCGGATTTTCTTT. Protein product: CASSLTGSRIFF.

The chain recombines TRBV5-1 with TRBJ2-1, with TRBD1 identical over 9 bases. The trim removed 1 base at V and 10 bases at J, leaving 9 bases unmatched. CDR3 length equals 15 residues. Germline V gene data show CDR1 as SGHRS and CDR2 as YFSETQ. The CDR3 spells CASSLQGTGTREQFF. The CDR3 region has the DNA TGCGCCAGCAGCTTGCAAGGGACAGGGACCCGAGAGCAGTTCTTC.

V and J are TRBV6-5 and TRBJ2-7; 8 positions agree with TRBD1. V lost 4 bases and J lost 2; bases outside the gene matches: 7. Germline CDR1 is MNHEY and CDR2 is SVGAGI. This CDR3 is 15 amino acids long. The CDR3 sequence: CASSSDRGAAYEQYF. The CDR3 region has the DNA TGTGCCAGCAGTTCCGACAGGGGTGCAGCCTACGAGCAGTACTTC.

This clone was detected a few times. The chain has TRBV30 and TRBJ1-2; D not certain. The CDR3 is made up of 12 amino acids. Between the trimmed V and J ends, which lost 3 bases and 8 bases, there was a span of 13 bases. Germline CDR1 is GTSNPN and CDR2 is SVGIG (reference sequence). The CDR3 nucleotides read TGTGCCTGGAGACGAGGGCTAACGGGCTACACCTTC. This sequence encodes CAWRRGLTGYTF.